The clone carrying this TCR beta chain appeared once. Its antigen is unknown. Sequenced by immunoSEQ multiplex PCR; TCRdb stores in-frame clones only, minus some. The sample consists of about 78,000 clones, about 88% of them appearing once. The sample belongs to a study of radiotherapy plus CTLA-4 blockade in lung cancer. About the research overall: Patients showed objective responses in 18% of cases and disease control in 31%.

General study findings and limits: Reports identified early blood T cell clone dynamics, with interferon-beta, as the best response predictor. In blood, tumor-derived TCR clones expanded after radiotherapy plus ipilimumab.

Between the trimmed V and J ends, which lost 2 bases and 6 bases, there was a span of 14 bases. CDR1 is SNHLY, CDR2 FYNNEI, per germline. The CDR3 totals 15 residues. CTLA-4 blockade with ipilimumab, together with focal radiation, was given to patients with chemo-refractory metastatic non-small-cell lung cancer. This rearrangement joins TRBV2 to TRBJ2-1; the D call may be TRBD1 or TRBD2 (6 bases each). This specimen was peripheral blood, taken from a patient treated with radiotherapy plus ipilimumab. The sequence derives from a human donor with non-small cell lung cancer who had stable disease on radiotherapy plus ipilimumab. This CDR3 is CASSERWGAGNEQFF. In DNA form, the CDR3 reads TGTGCCAGCAGTGAAAGATGGGGGGCGGGCAATGAGCAGTTCTTC.